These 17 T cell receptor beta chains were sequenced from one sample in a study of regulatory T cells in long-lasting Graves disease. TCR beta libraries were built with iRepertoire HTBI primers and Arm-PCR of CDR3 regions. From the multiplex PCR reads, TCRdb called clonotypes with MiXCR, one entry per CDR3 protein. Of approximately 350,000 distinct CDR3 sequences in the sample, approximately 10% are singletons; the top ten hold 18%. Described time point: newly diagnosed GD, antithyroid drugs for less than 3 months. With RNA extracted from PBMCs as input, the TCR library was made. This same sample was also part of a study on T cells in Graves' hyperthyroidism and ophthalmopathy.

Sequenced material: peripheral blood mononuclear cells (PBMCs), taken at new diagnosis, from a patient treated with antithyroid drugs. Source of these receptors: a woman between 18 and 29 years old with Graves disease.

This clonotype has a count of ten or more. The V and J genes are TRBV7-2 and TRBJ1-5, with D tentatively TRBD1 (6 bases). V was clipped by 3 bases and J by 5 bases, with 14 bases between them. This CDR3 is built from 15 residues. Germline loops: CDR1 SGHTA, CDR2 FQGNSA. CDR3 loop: CASSFGTGQHQPQHF. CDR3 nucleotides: TGTGCCAGCAGCTTTGGGACTGGACAGCATCAGCCCCAGCATTTT.

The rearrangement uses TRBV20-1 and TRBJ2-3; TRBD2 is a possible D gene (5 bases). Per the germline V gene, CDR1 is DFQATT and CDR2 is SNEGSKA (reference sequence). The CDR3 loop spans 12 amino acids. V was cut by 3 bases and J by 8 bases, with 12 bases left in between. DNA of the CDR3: TGCAGTGCTAGGCTAGCCCCTCTTACGCAGTATTTT. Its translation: CSARLAPLTQYF.

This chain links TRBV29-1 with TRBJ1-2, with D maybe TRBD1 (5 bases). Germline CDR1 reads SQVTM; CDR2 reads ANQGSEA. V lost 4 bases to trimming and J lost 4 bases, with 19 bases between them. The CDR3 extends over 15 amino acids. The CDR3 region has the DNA TGCAGCGTTGTGGGTGGGGGGAGTTCCGGCTATGGCTACACCTTC. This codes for CSVVGGGSSGYGYTF.

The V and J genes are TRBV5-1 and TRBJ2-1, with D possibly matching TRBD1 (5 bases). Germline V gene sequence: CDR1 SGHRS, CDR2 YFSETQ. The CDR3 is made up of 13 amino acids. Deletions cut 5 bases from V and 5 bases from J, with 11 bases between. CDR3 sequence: CASRAGWNNEQFF. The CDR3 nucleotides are TGCGCCAGCAGGGCAGGGTGGAACAATGAGCAGTTCTTC. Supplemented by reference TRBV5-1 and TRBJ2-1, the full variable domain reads KAGVTQTPRYLIKTRGQQVTLSCSPISGHRSVSWYQQTPGQGLQFLFEYFSETQRNKGNFPGRFSGRQFSNSRSEMNVSTLELGDSALYLCASRAGWNNEQFFGPGTRLTVL.

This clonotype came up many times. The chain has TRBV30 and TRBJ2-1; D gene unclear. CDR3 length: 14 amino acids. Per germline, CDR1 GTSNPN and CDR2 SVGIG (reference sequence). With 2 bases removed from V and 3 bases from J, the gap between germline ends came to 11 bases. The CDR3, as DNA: TGTGCCTGGAGTCCCCGTCCGGGCTACAATGAGCAGTTCTTC. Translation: CAWSPRPGYNEQFF.

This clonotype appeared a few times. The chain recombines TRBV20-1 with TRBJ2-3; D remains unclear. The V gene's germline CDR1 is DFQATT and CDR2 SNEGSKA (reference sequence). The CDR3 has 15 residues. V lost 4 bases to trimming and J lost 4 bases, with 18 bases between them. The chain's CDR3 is CSANPTSPSPDTQYF. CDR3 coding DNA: TGCAGTGCTAATCCAACATCACCGAGTCCAGATACGCAGTATTTT.

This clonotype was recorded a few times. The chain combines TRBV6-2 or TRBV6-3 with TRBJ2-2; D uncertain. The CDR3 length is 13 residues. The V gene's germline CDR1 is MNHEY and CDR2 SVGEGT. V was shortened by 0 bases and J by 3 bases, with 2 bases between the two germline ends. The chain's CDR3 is CASSYSHTGELFF. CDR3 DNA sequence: TGTGCCAGCAGTTACTCCCACACCGGGGAGCTGTTTTTT.

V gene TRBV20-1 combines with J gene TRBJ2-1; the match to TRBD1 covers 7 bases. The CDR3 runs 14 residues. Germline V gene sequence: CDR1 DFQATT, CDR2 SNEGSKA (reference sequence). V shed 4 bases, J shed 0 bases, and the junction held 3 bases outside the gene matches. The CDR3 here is CSATGQSSYNEQFF. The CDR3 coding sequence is TGCAGTGCTACGGGACAGAGCTCCTACAATGAGCAGTTCTTC.

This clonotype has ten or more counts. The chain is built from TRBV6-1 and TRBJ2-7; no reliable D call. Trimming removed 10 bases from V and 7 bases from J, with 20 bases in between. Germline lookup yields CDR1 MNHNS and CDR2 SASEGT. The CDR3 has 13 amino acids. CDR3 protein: CATQPFLVREQYV. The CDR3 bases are TGTGCCACTCAACCATTCCTGGTGCGAGAGCAGTACGTC.

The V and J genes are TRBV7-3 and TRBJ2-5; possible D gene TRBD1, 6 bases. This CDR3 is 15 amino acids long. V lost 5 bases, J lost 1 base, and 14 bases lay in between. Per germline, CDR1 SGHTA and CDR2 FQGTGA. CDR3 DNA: TGTGCCAGCAGCCTCGATGGACAGACCCAAGAGACCCAGTACTTC. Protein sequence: CASSLDGQTQETQYF.

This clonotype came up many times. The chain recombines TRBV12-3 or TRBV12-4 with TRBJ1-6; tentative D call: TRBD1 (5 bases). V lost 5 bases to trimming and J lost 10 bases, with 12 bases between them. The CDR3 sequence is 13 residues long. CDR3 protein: CASSRDVNSPLHF. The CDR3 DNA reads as TGTGCCAGCAGTCGGGACGTAAACTCACCCCTCCACTTT.

The CDR3 sequence is CASSEWGTGGIQPQHF. CDR3 nucleotides: TGTGCCAGCTCAGAGTGGGGGACAGGGGGCATACAGCCCCAGCATTTT. The chain combines TRBV6-1 with TRBJ1-5, with 12 bases aligning to TRBD1. Per germline, CDR1 MNHNS and CDR2 SASEGT. The junction had 12 bases not matched to a gene; V was cut back by 8 bases and J by 7 bases. This CDR3 comprises 16 residues.

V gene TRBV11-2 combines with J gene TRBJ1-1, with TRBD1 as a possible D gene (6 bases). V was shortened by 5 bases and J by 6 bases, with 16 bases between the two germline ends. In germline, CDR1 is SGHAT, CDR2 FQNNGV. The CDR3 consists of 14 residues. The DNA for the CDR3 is TGTGCCAGCAGCATCCAGGGGAAGAGCGCTGAAGCTTTCTTT. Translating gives CASSIQGKSAEAFF.

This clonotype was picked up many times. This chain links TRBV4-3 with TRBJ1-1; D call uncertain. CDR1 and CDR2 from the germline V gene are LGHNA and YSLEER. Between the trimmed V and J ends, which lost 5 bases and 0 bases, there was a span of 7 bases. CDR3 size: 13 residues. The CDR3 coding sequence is TGCGCCAGCAGCGTTAGAGTGAACACTGAAGCTTTCTTT. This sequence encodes CASSVRVNTEAFF.

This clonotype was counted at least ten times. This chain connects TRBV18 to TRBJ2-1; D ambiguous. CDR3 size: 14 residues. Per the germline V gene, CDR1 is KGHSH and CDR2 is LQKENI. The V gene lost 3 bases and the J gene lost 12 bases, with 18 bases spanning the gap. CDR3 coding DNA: TGTGCCAGCTCACCGCTTCTAGTCGGGCCAGCGCAGTTCTTC. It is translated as CASSPLLVGPAQFF. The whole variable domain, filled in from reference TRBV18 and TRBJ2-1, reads NAGVMQNPRHLVRRRGQEARLRCSPMKGHSHVYWYRQLPEEGLKFMVYLQKENIIDESGMPKERFSAEFPKEGPSILRIQQVVRGDSAAYFCASSPLLVGPAQFFGPGTRLTVL.

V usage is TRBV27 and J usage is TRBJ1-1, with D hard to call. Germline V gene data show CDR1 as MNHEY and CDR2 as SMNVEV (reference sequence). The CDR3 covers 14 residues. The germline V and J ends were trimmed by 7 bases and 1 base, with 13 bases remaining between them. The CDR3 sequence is CASISGWGNTEAFF. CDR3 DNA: TGTGCCAGCATCTCGGGTTGGGGGAACACTGAAGCTTTCTTT.

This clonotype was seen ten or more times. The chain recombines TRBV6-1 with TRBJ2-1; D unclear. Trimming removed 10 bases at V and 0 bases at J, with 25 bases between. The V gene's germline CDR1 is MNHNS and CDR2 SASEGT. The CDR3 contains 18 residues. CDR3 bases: TGTGCCACCTCATCCCCGAACCCGGTCTTAAGCTCCTACAATGAGCAGTTCTTC. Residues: CATSSPNPVLSSYNEQFF.